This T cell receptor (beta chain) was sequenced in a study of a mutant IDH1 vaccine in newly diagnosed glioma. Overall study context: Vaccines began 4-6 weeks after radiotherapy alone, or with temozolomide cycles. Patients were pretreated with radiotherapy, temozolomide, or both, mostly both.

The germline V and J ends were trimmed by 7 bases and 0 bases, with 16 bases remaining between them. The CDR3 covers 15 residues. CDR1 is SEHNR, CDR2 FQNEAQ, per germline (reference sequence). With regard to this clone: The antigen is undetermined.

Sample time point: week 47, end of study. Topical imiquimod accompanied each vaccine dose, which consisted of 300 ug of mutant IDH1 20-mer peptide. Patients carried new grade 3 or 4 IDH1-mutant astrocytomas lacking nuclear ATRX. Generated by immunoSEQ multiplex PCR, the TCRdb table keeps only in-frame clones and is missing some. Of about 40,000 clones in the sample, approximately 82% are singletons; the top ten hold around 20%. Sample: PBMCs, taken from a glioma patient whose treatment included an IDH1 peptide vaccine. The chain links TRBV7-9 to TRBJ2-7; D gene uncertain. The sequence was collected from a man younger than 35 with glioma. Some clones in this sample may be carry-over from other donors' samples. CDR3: CASTTQDGDSYEQYF. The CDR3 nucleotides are TGTGCCAGCACCACGCAGGACGGAGACTCCTACGAGCAGTACTTC.